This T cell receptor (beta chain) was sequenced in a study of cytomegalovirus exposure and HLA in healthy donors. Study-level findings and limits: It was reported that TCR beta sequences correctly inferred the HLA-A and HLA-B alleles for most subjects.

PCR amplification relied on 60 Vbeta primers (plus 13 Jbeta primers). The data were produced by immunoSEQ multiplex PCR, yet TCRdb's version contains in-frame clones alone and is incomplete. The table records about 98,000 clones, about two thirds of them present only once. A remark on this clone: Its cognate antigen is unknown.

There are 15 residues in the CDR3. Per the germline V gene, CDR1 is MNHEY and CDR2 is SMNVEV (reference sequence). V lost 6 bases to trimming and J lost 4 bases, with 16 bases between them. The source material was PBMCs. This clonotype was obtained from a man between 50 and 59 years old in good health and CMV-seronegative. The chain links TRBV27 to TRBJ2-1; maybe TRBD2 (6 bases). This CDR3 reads CASRLGGTPYNEQFF. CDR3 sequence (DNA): TGTGCCAGCAGACTCGGCGGGACCCCTTACAATGAGCAGTTCTTC.